This passage covers 18 T cell receptor beta chains from one sample sequenced in a study of shared clonotypes between healthy human individuals. Only in-frame clones appear in the TCRdb table, and some are missing; sequencing was by immunoSEQ multiplex PCR. The sample shows about 2.4 million clones, over 85% of them seen only once. What was sequenced was naive CD4+ T cells from PBMCs. Subset given: CD45RA+ positively selected. These receptors came from a man between 18 and 29 years old in good health. Some clones in this sample may be carry-over from other donors' samples.

Concerning this clone: Other nucleotide sequences from this sample produce the same CDR3. V usage is TRBV11-2 and J usage is TRBJ2-7, with TRBD1 matching over 9 bases. The V segment lost 0 bases and the J segment 2 bases; nucleotides outside the gene matches: 2. In germline, CDR1 is SGHAT, CDR2 FQNNGV. CDR3 length: 15 residues. CDR3 residues: CASSLERQGAYEQYF. The CDR3, as DNA: TGTGCCAGCAGCTTAGAAAGACAGGGGGCCTACGAGCAGTACTTC.

This chain joins TRBV28 and TRBJ2-7; no definite D call. The ends were cut back, 10 bases at V and 0 bases at J, with 13 bases in the middle. Per germline, CDR1 MDHEN and CDR2 SYDVKM. There are 13 residues in the CDR3. The CDR3 loop reads CATRASSSYEQYF. For the CDR3, the DNA is TGTGCCACCCGGGCTTCCAGCTCCTACGAGCAGTACTTC.

The J gene is TRBJ1-3, the V gene TRBV5-6, with D possibly being TRBD1 (5 bases). The CDR3 sequence is 13 residues long. Trimming removed 0 bases at V and 4 bases at J, with 5 bases between. CDR1 is SGHDT and CDR2 is YYEEEE in the germline V gene. CDR3 bases: TGTGCCAGCAGCTTGGGGACAGGAAACACCATATATTTT. Its protein is CASSLGTGNTIYF.

On this clone: This same CDR3 is encoded by further DNA sequences in the sample. The chain is built from TRBV6-5 and TRBJ2-5; D might be TRBD1 (6 bases). This CDR3 is 13 amino acids long. The germline V gene has CDR1 MNHEY and CDR2 SVGAGI. The V end was cut by 4 bases, the J end by 2 bases, with 8 bases between. The CDR3 DNA reads TGTGCCAGCAGTTGGCAGGGGCAAGAGACCCAGTACTTC. Its protein product is CASSWQGQETQYF.

This clone is a singleton in its sample. The chain couples TRBV19 to TRBJ2-7, with D possibly being TRBD2 (6 bases). Trimming cost V 3 bases and J 3 bases, with 15 bases left between them. CDR3 size: 15 residues. Germline V gives CDR1 LNHDA, CDR2 SQIVND (reference sequence). This CDR3 reads CASSMGALAHYEQYF. DNA for the CDR3: TGTGCCAGTAGTATGGGCGCACTAGCCCACTACGAGCAGTACTTC.

The chain employs TRBV6-4 and TRBJ2-1; D remains ambiguous. The ends were cut back, 6 bases at V and 0 bases at J, with 12 bases in the middle. There are 15 residues in the CDR3. Germline values: CDR1 MRHNA, CDR2 SNTAGT. CDR3 sequence (DNA): TGTGCCAGCAGCCCGACACCGAGCTCCTACAATGAGCAGTTCTTC. It specifies CASSPTPSSYNEQFF.

The rearrangement links TRBV2 to TRBJ2-7, with TRBD2 identical over 8 bases. Trimming at V came to 8 bases and at J to 0 bases, leaving 9 bases not matched to a gene. CDR3 size: 15 residues. Germline V gene data show CDR1 as SNHLY and CDR2 as FYNNEI. CDR3 sequence reads: CASRYSGASSYEQYF. The CDR3 coding sequence is TGTGCCAGCCGCTATAGCGGGGCTAGCTCCTACGAGCAGTACTTC.

The chain combines TRBV10-3 with TRBJ2-1; D possibly corresponds to TRBD2 (6 bases). The CDR3 totals 16 residues. Germline CDR1 is ENHRY and CDR2 is SYGVKD. The ends were cut back, 0 bases at V and 9 bases at J, with 18 bases in the middle. The DNA of the CDR3 is TGTGCCATCAGTGAGTCGGAGGGATTGGGAGTGGGTGAGCAGTTCTTC. It is translated as CAISESEGLGVGEQFF.

This chain connects TRBV7-8 to TRBJ1-1; D is unresolved. Germline CDR1 is SGHVS and CDR2 is FQNEAQ. The V end was cut by 1 base, the J end by 1 base, with 10 bases between. There are 15 residues in the CDR3. CDR3 residues: CASSLVVNANTEAFF. DNA of the CDR3: TGTGCCAGCAGCTTAGTGGTCAACGCGAACACTGAAGCTTTCTTT.

The chain combines TRBV6-1 with TRBJ1-5; D unclear. Trimming left V 1 base short and J 5 bases short, with 9 bases between. Germline V CDR1 and CDR2: MNHNS, SASEGT. This CDR3 is built from 14 residues. CDR3 in DNA: TGTGCCAGCAGTGAAGGCCAGGCGGATCAGCCCCAGCATTTT. Protein: CASSEGQADQPQHF.

This chain uses TRBV2 with TRBJ2-3; TRBD2 is a possible D gene (6 bases). With 5 bases removed from V and 2 bases from J, the gap between germline ends came to 17 bases. Germline V CDR1 and CDR2: SNHLY, FYNNEI. The CDR3 consists of 16 residues. CDR3 region: CASSYTPGLNTDTQYF. The CDR3 DNA is TGTGCCAGCAGTTATACCCCGGGACTCAACACAGATACGCAGTATTTT.

The chain employs TRBV11-1 and TRBJ1-2; weak D call: TRBD1 (6 bases). CDR3 length: 13 residues. V was pared by 5 bases and J by 6 bases, with 13 bases between. The germline gives CDR1 SGHAT, CDR2 FQDESV (reference sequence). CDR3 DNA sequence: TGTGCCAGCAGCCTACCGGGGGGCGATGGCTACACCTTC. This translates into CASSLPGGDGYTF. Drawing the rest from reference TRBV11-1 and TRBJ1-2, the complete variable domain is EAEVAQSPRYKITEKSQAVAFWCDPISGHATLYWYRQILGQGPELLVQFQDESVVDDSQLPKDRFSAERLKGVDSTLKIQPAELGDSAMYLCASSLPGGDGYTFGSGTRLTVV.

The rearrangement uses TRBV19 and TRBJ2-5; D ambiguous. The germline V gene encodes CDR1 LNHDA and CDR2 SQIVND (reference sequence). Trimming removed 8 bases at V and 2 bases at J, with 0 bases between. The CDR3 sequence is 9 residues long. The CDR3 coding sequence is TGTGCCAGTCAAGAGACCCAGTACTTC. Translated, it gives CASQETQYF.

The chain recombines TRBV2 with TRBJ1-1; unclear D gene. The V end was cut by 2 bases, the J end by 0 bases, with 1 base between. This CDR3 is built from 12 residues. Germline loops: CDR1 SNHLY, CDR2 FYNNEI. For the CDR3, the DNA is TGTGCCAGCAGTGAAATGAACACTGAAGCTTTCTTT. Protein sequence: CASSEMNTEAFF.

This clone is a singleton in its sample. The rearrangement links TRBV27 to TRBJ2-2; D unresolved. This CDR3 spans 13 amino acids. Germline CDR1 is MNHEY and CDR2 is SMNVEV (reference sequence). Trimming shortened V by 4 bases and J by 3 bases, and 6 bases separated the two germline ends. CDR3 region: CASSSTYTGELFF. CDR3 in DNA: TGTGCCAGCAGTTCTACCTACACCGGGGAGCTGTTTTTT.

In regard to this clone: A read error may account for a junction end that differs from germline. V usage is TRBV29-1 and J usage is TRBJ1-1; no clear D. From germline, CDR1 is SQVTM and CDR2 ANQGSEA. CDR3 length equals 12 residues. The CDR3 DNA reads as TGCAGCGCTGAAGTAGTGAGGACTGAAGCTTTCTTT. It translates to CSAEVVRTEAFF. Drawing the rest from reference TRBV29-1 and TRBJ1-1, the complete variable domain is SAVISQKPSRDICQRGTSLTIQCQVDSQVTMMFWYRQQPGQSLTLIATANQGSEATYESGFVIDKFPISRPNLTFSTLTVSNMSPEDSSIYLCSAEVVRTEAFFGQGTRLTVV.

The V call is TRBV5-4, the J call TRBJ1-2; 12 nucleotides line up with TRBD1. The CDR3 contains 16 residues. V was pared by 5 bases and J by 7 bases, with 12 bases of the junction left unmatched. Per the germline V gene, CDR1 is SGHNT and CDR2 is YYREEE (reference sequence). CDR3 bases: TGTGCCAGCAGACCTCCCGGGACAGGGGGCGTTGGTGGCTACACCTTC. Translating it yields CASRPPGTGGVGGYTF.

The J gene is TRBJ1-1, the V gene TRBV6-5, with 9 bases lining up with TRBD1. Germline assignment: CDR1 MNHEY and CDR2 SVGAGI. J was trimmed by 2 bases and V by 10 bases; bases with no gene match: 8. The CDR3 is 14 residues long. The CDR3 nucleotides read TGTGCCACCGAACGACAGGGGGGAAACACTGAAGCTTTCTTT. Translating gives CATERQGGNTEAFF.